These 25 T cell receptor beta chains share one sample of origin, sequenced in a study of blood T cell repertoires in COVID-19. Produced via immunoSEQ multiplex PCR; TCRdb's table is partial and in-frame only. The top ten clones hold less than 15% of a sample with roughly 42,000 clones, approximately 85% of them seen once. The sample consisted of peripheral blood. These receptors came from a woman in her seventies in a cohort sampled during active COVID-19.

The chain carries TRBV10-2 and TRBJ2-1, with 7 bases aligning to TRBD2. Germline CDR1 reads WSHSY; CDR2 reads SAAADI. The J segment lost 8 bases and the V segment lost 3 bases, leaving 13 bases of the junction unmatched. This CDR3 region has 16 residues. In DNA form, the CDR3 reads TGCGCCAGCAGTGATGTAAGAGCGGGAAAAGGGGATGAGCAGTTCTTC. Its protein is CASSDVRAGKGDEQFF.

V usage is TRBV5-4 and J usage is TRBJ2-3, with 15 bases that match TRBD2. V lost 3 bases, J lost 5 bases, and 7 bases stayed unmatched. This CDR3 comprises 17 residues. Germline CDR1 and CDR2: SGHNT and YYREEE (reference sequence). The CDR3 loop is CASSYPGLAGGQDTQYF. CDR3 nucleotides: TGTGCCAGCAGCTACCCGGGACTAGCGGGAGGCCAAGATACGCAGTATTTT. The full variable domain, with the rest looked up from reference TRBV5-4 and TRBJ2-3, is ETGVTQSPTHLIKTRGQQVTLRCSSQSGHNTVSWYQQALGQGPQFIFQYYREEENGRGNFPPRFSGLQFPNYSSELNVNALELDDSALYLCASSYPGLAGGQDTQYFGPGTRLTVL.

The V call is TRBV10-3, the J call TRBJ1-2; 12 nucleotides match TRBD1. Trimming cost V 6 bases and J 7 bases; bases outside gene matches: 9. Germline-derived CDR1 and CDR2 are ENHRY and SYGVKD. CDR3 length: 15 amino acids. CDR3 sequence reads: CAISQPGQGAVGYTF. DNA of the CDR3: TGTGCCATCAGCCAACCGGGACAGGGGGCTGTTGGCTACACCTTC.

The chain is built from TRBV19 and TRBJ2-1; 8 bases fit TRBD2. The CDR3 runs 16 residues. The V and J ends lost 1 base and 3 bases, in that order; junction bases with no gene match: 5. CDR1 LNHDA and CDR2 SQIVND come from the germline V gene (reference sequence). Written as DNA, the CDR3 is TGTGCCAGTAGTATAGCGGGAGGGCCTAGCTACAATGAGCAGTTCTTC. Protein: CASSIAGGPSYNEQFF.

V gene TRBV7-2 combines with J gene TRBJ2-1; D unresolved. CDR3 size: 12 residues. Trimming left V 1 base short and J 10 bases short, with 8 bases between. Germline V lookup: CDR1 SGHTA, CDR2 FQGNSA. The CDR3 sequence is CASSLGPAEQFF. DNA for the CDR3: TGTGCCAGCAGCTTAGGTCCAGCGGAGCAGTTCTTC.

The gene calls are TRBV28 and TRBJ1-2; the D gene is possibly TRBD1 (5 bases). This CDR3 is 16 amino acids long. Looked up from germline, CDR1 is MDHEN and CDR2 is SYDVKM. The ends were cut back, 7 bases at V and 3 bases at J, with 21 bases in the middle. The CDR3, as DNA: TGTGCCAGCATCTCCGGGGGGGGTCGATACCACTATGGCTACACCTTC. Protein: CASISGGGRYHYGYTF.

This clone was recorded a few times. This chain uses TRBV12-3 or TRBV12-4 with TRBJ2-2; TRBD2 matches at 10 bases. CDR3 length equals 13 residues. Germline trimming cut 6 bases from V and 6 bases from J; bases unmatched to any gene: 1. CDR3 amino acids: CASRLAGAGELFF. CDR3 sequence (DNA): TGTGCCAGCAGGCTAGCGGGAGCCGGGGAGCTGTTTTTT.

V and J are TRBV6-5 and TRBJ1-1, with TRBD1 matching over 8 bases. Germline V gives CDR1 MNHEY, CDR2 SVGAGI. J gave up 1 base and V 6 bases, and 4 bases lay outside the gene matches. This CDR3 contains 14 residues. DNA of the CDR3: TGTGCCAGCAGATACAGGGGGTGGAACACTGAAGCTTTCTTT. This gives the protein CASRYRGWNTEAFF.

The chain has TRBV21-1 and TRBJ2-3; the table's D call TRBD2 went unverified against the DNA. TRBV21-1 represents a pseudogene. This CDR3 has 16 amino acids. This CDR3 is CASSKREREGPGTQYF. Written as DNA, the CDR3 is TGTGCCAGCAGCAAAAGGGAGCGGGAGGGTCCCGGTACGCAGTATTTT.

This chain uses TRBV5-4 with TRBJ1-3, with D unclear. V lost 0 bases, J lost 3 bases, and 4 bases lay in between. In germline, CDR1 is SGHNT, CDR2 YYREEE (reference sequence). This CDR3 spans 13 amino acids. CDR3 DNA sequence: TGTGCCAGCAGCTTGGAGCTTGGAAACACCATATATTTT. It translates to CASSLELGNTIYF. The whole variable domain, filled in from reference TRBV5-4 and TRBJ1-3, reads ETGVTQSPTHLIKTRGQQVTLRCSSQSGHNTVSWYQQALGQGPQFIFQYYREEENGRGNFPPRFSGLQFPNYSSELNVNALELDDSALYLCASSLELGNTIYFGEGSWLTVV.

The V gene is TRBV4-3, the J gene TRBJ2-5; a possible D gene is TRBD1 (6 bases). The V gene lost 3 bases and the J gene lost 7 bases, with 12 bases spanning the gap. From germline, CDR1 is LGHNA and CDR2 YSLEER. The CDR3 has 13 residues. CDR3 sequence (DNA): TGCGCCAGCAGCCAGGGCAGGGGCGGGACCCAGTACTTC. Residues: CASSQGRGGTQYF.

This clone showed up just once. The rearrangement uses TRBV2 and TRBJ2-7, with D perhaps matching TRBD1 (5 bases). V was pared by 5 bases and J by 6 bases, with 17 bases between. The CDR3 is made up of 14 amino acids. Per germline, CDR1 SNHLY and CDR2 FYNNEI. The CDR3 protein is CASSFQGVGGEQYF. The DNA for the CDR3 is TGTGCCAGCAGTTTTCAGGGTGTCGGTGGCGAGCAGTACTTC.

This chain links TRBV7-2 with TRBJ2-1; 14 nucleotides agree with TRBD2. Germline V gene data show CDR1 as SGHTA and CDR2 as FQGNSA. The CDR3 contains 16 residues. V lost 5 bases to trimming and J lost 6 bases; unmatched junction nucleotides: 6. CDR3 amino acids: CASSLMGLAGVNEQFF. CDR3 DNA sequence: TGTGCCAGCAGCCTCATGGGACTAGCGGGAGTCAATGAGCAGTTCTTC. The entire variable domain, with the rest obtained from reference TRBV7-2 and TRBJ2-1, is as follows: GAGVSQSPSNKVTEKGKDVELRCDPISGHTALYWYRQSLGQGLEFLIYFQGNSAPDKSGLPSDRFSAERTGGSVSTLTIQRTQQEDSAVYLCASSLMGLAGVNEQFFGPGTRLTVL.

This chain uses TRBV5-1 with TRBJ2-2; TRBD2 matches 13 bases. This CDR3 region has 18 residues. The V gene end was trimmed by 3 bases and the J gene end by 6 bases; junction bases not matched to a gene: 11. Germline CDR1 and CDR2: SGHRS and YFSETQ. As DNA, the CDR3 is TGCGCCAGCAGCTGGACTAGCGGGAGAGTACATCTGCCCGGGGAGCTGTTTTTT. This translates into CASSWTSGRVHLPGELFF.

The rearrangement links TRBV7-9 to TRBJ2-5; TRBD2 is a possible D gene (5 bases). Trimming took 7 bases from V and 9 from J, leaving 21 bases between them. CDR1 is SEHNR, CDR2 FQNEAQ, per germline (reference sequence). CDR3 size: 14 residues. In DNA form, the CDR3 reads TGTGCCAGCACAAACGCTGGCTCCTCCGGGGCCCAGTACTTC. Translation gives CASTNAGSSGAQYF.

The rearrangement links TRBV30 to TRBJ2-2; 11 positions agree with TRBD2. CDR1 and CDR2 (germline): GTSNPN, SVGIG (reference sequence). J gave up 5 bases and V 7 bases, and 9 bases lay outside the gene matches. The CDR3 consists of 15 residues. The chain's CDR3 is CASLRLAGMTGELFF. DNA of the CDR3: TGTGCCTCGCTTCGACTAGCGGGAATGACCGGGGAGCTGTTTTTT.

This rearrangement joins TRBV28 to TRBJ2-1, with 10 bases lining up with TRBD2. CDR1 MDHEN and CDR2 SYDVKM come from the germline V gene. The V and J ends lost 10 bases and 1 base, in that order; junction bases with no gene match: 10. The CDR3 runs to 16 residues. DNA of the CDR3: TGTGCCACCGTGGAGGCTAGCGGGGGATCCTACAATGAGCAGTTCTTC. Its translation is CATVEASGGSYNEQFF. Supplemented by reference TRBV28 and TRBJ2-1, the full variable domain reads DVKVTQSSRYLVKRTGEKVFLECVQDMDHENMFWYRQDPGLGLRLIYFSYDVKMKEKGDIPEGYSVSREKKERFSLILESASTNQTSMYLCATVEASGGSYNEQFFGPGTRLTVL.

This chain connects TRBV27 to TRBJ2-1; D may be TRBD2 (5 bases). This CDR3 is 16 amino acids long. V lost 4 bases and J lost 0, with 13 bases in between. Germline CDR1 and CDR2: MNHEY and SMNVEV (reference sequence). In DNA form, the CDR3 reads TGTGCCAGCAGTTCCAGAGTGGGGAGCTCCTACAATGAGCAGTTCTTC. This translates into CASSSRVGSSYNEQFF.

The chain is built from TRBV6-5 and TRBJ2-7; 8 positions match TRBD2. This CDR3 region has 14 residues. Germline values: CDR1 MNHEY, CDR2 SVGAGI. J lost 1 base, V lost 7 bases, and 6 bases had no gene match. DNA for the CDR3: TGTGCCAGCACCCCGACTAGCGAATCCTACGAGCAGTACTTC. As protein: CASTPTSESYEQYF.

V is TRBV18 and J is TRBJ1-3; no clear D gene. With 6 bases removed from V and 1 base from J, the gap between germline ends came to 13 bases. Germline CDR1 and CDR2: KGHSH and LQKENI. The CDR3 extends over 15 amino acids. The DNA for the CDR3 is TGTGCCAGCTCGGATACCGGGTTATCTGGAAACACCATATATTTT. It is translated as CASSDTGLSGNTIYF.

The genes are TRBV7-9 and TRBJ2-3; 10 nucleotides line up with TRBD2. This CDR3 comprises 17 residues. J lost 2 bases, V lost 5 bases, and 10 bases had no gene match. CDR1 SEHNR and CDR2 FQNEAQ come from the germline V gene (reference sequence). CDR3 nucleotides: TGTGCCAGCAGCCTGGGACTAGCGTTTAAAATCACAGATACGCAGTATTTT. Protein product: CASSLGLAFKITDTQYF.

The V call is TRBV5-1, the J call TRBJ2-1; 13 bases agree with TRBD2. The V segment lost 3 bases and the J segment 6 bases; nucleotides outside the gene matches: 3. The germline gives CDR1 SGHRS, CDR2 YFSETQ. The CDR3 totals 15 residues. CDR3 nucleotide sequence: TGCGCCAGCAGCTCCCGGACTAGCGGGAGCAATGAGCAGTTCTTC. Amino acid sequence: CASSSRTSGSNEQFF. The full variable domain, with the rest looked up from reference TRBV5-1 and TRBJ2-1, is KAGVTQTPRYLIKTRGQQVTLSCSPISGHRSVSWYQQTPGQGLQFLFEYFSETQRNKGNFPGRFSGRQFSNSRSEMNVSTLELGDSALYLCASSSRTSGSNEQFFGPGTRLTVL.

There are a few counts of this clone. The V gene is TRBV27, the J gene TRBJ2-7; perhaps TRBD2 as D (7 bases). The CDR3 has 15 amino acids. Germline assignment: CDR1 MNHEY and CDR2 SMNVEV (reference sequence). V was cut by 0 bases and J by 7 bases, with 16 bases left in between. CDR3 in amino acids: CASSLSGGRVVEQYF. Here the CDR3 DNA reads TGTGCCAGCAGTTTATCGGGGGGGCGGGTCGTGGAGCAGTACTTC.

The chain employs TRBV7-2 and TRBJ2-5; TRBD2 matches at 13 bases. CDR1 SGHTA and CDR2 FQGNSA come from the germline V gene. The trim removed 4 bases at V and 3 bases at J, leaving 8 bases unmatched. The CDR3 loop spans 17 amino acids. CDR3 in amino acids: CASSSWTSGSGKETQYF. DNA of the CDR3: TGTGCCAGCAGCTCGTGGACTAGCGGGAGTGGGAAAGAGACCCAGTACTTC.

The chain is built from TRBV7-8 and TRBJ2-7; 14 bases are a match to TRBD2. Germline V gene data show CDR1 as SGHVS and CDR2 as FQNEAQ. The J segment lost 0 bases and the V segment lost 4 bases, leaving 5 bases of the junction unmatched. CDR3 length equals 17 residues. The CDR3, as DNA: TGTGCCAGCAGCTATGGGACTAGCGGGAGAGACTCCTACGAGCAGTACTTC. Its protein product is CASSYGTSGRDSYEQYF.